This T cell receptor beta chain was found in a study of a mutant IDH1 vaccine in newly diagnosed glioma. The germline V gene encodes CDR1 MNHEY and CDR2 SVGAGI. Trimming shortened V by 2 bases and J by 0 bases, and 7 bases separated the two germline ends. The CDR3 is 14 amino acids. Clones were sequenced by immunoSEQ multiplex PCR, and TCRdb holds only the in-frame ones, with some missing. The repertoire includes 60,000 to 65,000 clones, roughly 80% of them detected once, and about 4.1% sits in the top ten. Time point defined: week 35, safety follow-up. Each vaccine dose was 300 ug of mutant IDH1 20-mer peptide, with topical imiquimod. This clone was observed a handful of times. Its cognate antigen is unknown.

The gene calls are TRBV6-5 and TRBJ1-1; D may be TRBD1 (5 bases). The sequence came from a young man with glioma. Specimen: PBMCs, collected from a glioma patient whose treatment included an IDH1 peptide vaccine. This chain's CDR3 is CASSYRGMNTEAFF. DNA of the CDR3: TGTGCCAGCAGTTACAGGGGAATGAACACTGAAGCTTTCTTT.